A selection of T cell receptor beta chains follows, all from one sample in a study of cytomegalovirus exposure and HLA in healthy donors. Only in-frame clones appear in the TCRdb table, and some are missing; sequencing was by immunoSEQ multiplex PCR. The sample has some 140,000 clones; over 70% are singletons. Specimen: PBMCs. All receptors derive from a man aged 18 to 29 in good health and CMV-seronegative. The CDR3 runs from the conserved cysteine through the conserved F or W. The D gene is left open where the match is weak. A clone size is listed for some rows: how often the clone was seen (once, few, many), or a class if it is expanded.

D	size	V	J	CDR3	DNA
TRBD1	NA	TRBV7-2	TRBJ1-6	CASSWTGTGTSPLHF	TGTGCCAGCAGCTGGACCGGGACAGGGACTTCACCCCTCCACTTT
NA	NA	TRBV4-3	TRBJ1-6	CASSQDRGFDSPLHF	TGCGCCAGCAGCCAAGATCGGGGTTTTGATTCACCCCTCCACTTT
TRBD1	NA	TRBV5-1	TRBJ1-1	CASSVGGAWPNTEAFF	TGCGCCAGCAGCGTAGGGGGCGCCTGGCCGAACACTGAAGCTTTCTTT
TRBD1	NA	TRBV9	TRBJ1-3	CASSVRPGQESSGNTIYF	TGTGCCAGCAGCGTCCGACCGGGACAGGAGAGCTCTGGAAACACCATATATTTT
NA	few	TRBV6-5	TRBJ1-1	CASRDSIAGTEAFF	TGTGCCAGCAGGGACTCGATCGCGGGCACTGAAGCTTTCTTT
NA	NA	TRBV4-3	TRBJ1-4	CASSPDSYNEKLFF	TGCGCCAGCAGCCCCGACAGCTATAATGAAAAACTGTTTTTT
NA	once	TRBV7-2	TRBJ2-5	CASSRNRGGQETQYF	TGTGCCAGCAGTCGCAACAGGGGGGGGCAAGAGACCCAGTACTTC
NA	NA	TRBV11-3	TRBJ1-1	CASSLGGSNTEAFF	TGTGCCAGCAGCTTAGGAGGCTCGAACACTGAAGCTTTCTTT
NA	NA	TRBV7-2	TRBJ2-7	CASTPGGTDSYEQYF	TGTGCCAGCACTCCGGGGGGGACAGATTCCTACGAGCAGTACTTC
NA	once	TRBV7-8	TRBJ1-2	CASSPPPYGGYTF	TGTGCCAGCAGCCCTCCCCCGTATGGCGGCTACACCTTC
TRBD1	NA	TRBV23-1	TRBJ1-2	CASSHLRTGEGSNYGYTF	TGCGCCAGCAGTCATCTCCGGACAGGGGAAGGTAGTAACTATGGCTACACCTTC
TRBD1	few	TRBV5-1	TRBJ1-2	CASSFGTGFGYTF	TGCGCCAGCAGCTTCGGGACAGGGTTTGGCTACACCTTC
TRBD1	NA	TRBV28	TRBJ2-3	CASRPDRDREEYF	TGTGCCAGCAGACCGGACCGGGACAGGGAAGAGTATTTT
TRBD1	NA	TRBV5-1	TRBJ2-1	CASSLEGTGGDEQFF	TGCGCCAGCAGCTTGGAGGGGACAGGGGGCGACGAGCAGTTCTTC
NA	few	TRBV2	TRBJ2-6	CASSEASGPAGANVLTF	TGTGCCAGCAGTGAAGCTAGCGGCCCGGCTGGGGCCAACGTCCTGACTTTC
TRBD2	NA	TRBV7-2	TRBJ2-5	CASMRGYQETQYF	TGTGCCAGCATGCGGGGGTACCAAGAGACCCAGTACTTC